These T cell receptor beta chains were read from a single sample in a study of shared clonotypes between healthy human individuals. Method: immunoSEQ multiplex PCR; TCRdb's copy keeps in-frame clones and lacks some. The repertoire holds 800,000 to 950,000 clones, with 90% to 97% as singletons. The specimen was naive CD8+ T cells sorted from blood. Receptor source: a man aged 30-40 years in good health. CDR3s include the opening cysteine and the closing phenylalanine or tryptophan. The D gene is left open where the match is weak.

V	D	J	DNA	CDR3
TRBV4-1	.	TRBJ2-1	TGCGCCAGCAGCCAAGAAGATCTAGCTGACTACAATGAGCAGTTCTTC	CASSQEDLADYNEQFF
TRBV6-1	.	TRBJ1-2	TGTGCCAGCAGTGAAGGGGCAGGGAGTCCGTCTAACTATGGCTACACCTTC	CASSEGAGSPSNYGYTF
TRBV15	.	TRBJ2-7	TGTGCCACCAGCGACCTATGGGACGACGCGAGGCACGAGCAGTACTTC	CATSDLWDDARHEQYF
TRBV4-1	TRBD1	TRBJ2-3	TGCGCCAGCAGTCCCCCCCAGGGGGAGATAGATACGCAGTATTTT	CASSPPQGEIDTQYF
TRBV5-4	TRBD1	TRBJ1-1	TGTGCCAGCAGCCCAGGGGGCACTGAAGCTTTCTTT	CASSPGGTEAFF
TRBV29-1	.	TRBJ2-3	TGCAGCGGGGACCGGGACCTAACCCCCCCCACAGATACGCAGTATTTT	CSGDRDLTPPTDTQYF
TRBV6-5	TRBD1	TRBJ1-5	TGTGCCAGCAGTCAGGGACAGGGGGCCGGGCAGCCCCAGCATTTT	CASSQGQGAGQPQHF
TRBV5-1	.	TRBJ1-1	TGCGCCAGCAGCTTGGCCGCTGATGGGGGCACTGAAGCTTTCTTT	CASSLAADGGTEAFF
TRBV10-3	.	TRBJ2-3	TGTGCCATCAGTGGTATAAATGGGGCTGCATCAGATACGCAGTATTTT	CAISGINGAASDTQYF
TRBV2	TRBD1	TRBJ1-5	TGTGCCAGCGAGGCAGGGGGGGAGCCCCAGCATTTT	CASEAGGEPQHF
TRBV11-2	.	TRBJ2-5	TGTGCCAGCAGCTGGGCGTGGGGCAGTCAAGAGACCCAGTACTTC	CASSWAWGSQETQYF
TRBV11-2	TRBD2	TRBJ2-7	TGTGCCAGCAGCTTAAAACAAGGACTAGCGGGAGAGACCTACGAGCAGTACTTC	CASSLKQGLAGETYEQYF
TRBV29-1	.	TRBJ2-7	TGCAGCGTTGAGGCCTCAGGCGAGCAATACTTC	CSVEASGEQYF
TRBV2	TRBD2	TRBJ2-3	TGTGCCAGCAGCAAAGGACTAGCGGGAGGCAATACGCAGTATTTT	CASSKGLAGGNTQYF
TRBV6-6	TRBD1	TRBJ1-5	TGTGCCAGCAGAGACAGGGTTTCAAATCGGCCCCAGCATTTT	CASRDRVSNRPQHF
TRBV9	.	TRBJ2-1	TGTGCCAGCAGCGTCACTATTGACTTCAGGTCTAGCTCCTACAATGAGCAGTTCTTC	CASSVTIDFRSSSYNEQFF
TRBV11-2	TRBD2	TRBJ2-7	TGTGCCAGCAGCTCCTTTAGCGGGAGGGCCCTTTACGAGCAGTACTTC	CASSSFSGRALYEQYF
TRBV5-6	.	TRBJ1-2	TGTGCCAGCAGCTTGGCCTACAGGAATGGCTACACCTTC	CASSLAYRNGYTF
TRBV7-8	TRBD2	TRBJ2-5	TGTGCCAGCAGCACGACTAGCGGGAGGGCCAGGGCCCAGTACTTC	CASSTTSGRARAQYF
TRBV27	TRBD1	TRBJ2-7	TGTGCCAGCAGTTCCTACAGGGGGTCCTACGAGCAGTACTTC	CASSSYRGSYEQYF
TRBV28	.	TRBJ1-5	TGTGCCAGCAGTAAACATAGGTGGGATAGCAATCAGCCCCAGCATTTT	CASSKHRWDSNQPQHF
TRBV15	.	TRBJ2-1	TGTGCCACCAGCAGAGATTCCGGGGTACGGTACAATGAGCAGTTCTTC	CATSRDSGVRYNEQFF
TRBV5-1	TRBD1	TRBJ1-1	TGCGCCAGCAGCTGGCAGACAGGGGGCTTGACTGAAGCTTTCTTT	CASSWQTGGLTEAFF
TRBV5-1	.	TRBJ2-2	TGCGCCAGCACAGCAGGGGCCGGGGAGCTGTTTTTT	CASTAGAGELFF